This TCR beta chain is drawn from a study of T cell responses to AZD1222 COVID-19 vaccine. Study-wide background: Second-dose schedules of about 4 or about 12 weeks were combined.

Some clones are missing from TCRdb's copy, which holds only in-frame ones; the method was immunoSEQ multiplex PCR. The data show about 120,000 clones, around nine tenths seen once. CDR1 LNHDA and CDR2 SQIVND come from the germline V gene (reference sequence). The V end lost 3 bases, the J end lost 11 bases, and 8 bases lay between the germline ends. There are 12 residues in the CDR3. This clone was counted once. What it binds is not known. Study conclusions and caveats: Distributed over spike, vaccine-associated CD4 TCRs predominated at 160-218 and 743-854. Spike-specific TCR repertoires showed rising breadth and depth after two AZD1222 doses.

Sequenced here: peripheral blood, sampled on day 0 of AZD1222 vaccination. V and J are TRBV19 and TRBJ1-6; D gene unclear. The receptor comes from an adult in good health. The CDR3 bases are TGTGCCAGTAGTATCGGATTGCCACCCCTCCACTTT. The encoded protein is CASSIGLPPLHF.